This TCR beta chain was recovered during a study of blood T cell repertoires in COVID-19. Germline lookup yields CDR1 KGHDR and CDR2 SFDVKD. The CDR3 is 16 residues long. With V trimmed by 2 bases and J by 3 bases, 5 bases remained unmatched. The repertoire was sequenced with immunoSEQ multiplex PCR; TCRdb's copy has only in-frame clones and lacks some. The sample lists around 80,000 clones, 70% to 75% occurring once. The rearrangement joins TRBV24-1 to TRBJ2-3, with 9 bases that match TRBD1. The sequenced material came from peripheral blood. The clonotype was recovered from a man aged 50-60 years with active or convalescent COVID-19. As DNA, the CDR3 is TGTGCCACCAGTGATTCCAGACAGGGGGTAACAGATACGCAGTATTTT. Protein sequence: CATSDSRQGVTDTQYF.